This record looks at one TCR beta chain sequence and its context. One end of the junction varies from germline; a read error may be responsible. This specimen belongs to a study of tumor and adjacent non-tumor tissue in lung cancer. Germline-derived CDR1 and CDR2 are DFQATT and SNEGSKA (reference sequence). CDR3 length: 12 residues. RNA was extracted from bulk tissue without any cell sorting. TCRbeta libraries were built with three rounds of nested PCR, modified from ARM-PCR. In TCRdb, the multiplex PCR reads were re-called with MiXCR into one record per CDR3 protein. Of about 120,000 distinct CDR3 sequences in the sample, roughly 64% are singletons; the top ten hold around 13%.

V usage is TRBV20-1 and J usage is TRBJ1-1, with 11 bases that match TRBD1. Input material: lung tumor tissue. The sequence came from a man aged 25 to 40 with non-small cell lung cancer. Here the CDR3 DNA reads TGCAGAGCTCCGGACAGGGGGCTCGGAGCTATCTTT. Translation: CRAPDRGLGAIF.